One and the same sample provided the 6 T cell receptor beta chains below, sequenced in a study of shared clonotypes between healthy human individuals. Sequencing was performed with immunoSEQ multiplex PCR; in TCRdb, only in-frame clones are kept and a portion is missing. The sample yields roughly 1,100,000 clones, 65% to 80% seen once. Material: memory CD4+ T cells sorted from blood. Described subset: CD45RA-negative fraction. These receptors originate from a man aged 18 to 29 in good health.

About this clone itself: This specimen includes other DNA sequences encoding the same CDR3. The chain carries TRBV5-4 and TRBJ1-2; D remains ambiguous. CDR1 SGHNT and CDR2 YYREEE come from the germline V gene (reference sequence). The germline V and J ends were trimmed by 4 bases and 2 bases, with 9 bases remaining between them. The CDR3 runs to 13 residues. CDR3 nucleotide sequence: TGTGCCAGCAGCCGGGGATTGAACTATGGCTACACCTTC. This encodes CASSRGLNYGYTF. The whole variable domain, filled in from reference TRBV5-4 and TRBJ1-2, reads ETGVTQSPTHLIKTRGQQVTLRCSSQSGHNTVSWYQQALGQGPQFIFQYYREEENGRGNFPPRFSGLQFPNYSSELNVNALELDDSALYLCASSRGLNYGYTFGSGTRLTVV.

There are a few counts of this clone. V usage is TRBV10-1 and J usage is TRBJ1-1; D perhaps matches TRBD1 (5 bases). Deletions cut 4 bases from V and 1 base from J, with 7 bases between. The germline gives CDR1 WNHNN, CDR2 SYGVQD (reference sequence). This CDR3 comprises 13 residues. CDR3 DNA sequence: TGCGCCAGCAGTGGACAGAAGAACACTGAAGCTTTCTTT. Translated, it gives CASSGQKNTEAFF.

As DNA, the CDR3 is TGTGCCACCAGCCCCAGAGGGGACAAGAAGGCCGGGGAGCTGTTTTTT. Its protein is CATSPRGDKKAGELFF. The chain links TRBV15 to TRBJ2-2; TRBD1 might be the D (6 bases). Trimming took 5 bases from V and 6 from J, leaving 19 bases between them. Germline lookup yields CDR1 LNHNV and CDR2 YYDKDF (reference sequence). The CDR3 runs 16 residues.

The rearrangement uses TRBV29-1 and TRBJ2-3; possibly TRBD1 for D (6 bases). The germline CDR1 and CDR2 sequences are SQVTM and ANQGSEA. Trimming removed 4 bases from V and 0 bases from J, with 8 bases in between. CDR3 length: 13 residues. The chain's CDR3 is CSVGGLSTDTQYF. The CDR3 coding sequence is TGCAGCGTTGGGGGGCTGAGCACAGATACGCAGTATTTT.

This sequence joins TRBV27 and TRBJ2-7; TRBD1 might be the D (5 bases). The CDR3 has 14 residues. Germline lookup yields CDR1 MNHEY and CDR2 SMNVEV (reference sequence). V was cut by 4 bases and J by 2 bases, with 12 bases left in between. For the CDR3, the DNA is TGTGCCAGCAGTTATTCTAACAGGCCCTACGAGCAGTACTTC. Residues: CASSYSNRPYEQYF.

The chain couples TRBV29-1 to TRBJ2-5; 7 positions agree with TRBD1. Germline CDR1 is SQVTM and CDR2 is ANQGSEA. The J segment lost 5 bases and the V segment lost 2 bases, leaving 14 bases of the junction unmatched. CDR3 length: 16 amino acids. As DNA, the CDR3 is TGCAGCGTTGAAACCCGCCGACAGGGATACGGTGAGACCCAGTACTTC. Its translation: CSVETRRQGYGETQYF.